Shown below are 20 T cell receptor beta chains from a single sample sequenced in a study of blood T cells in healthy people across ages. Using a J-beta primer mix together with a sample-barcoded 5' primer, a second PCR was run for roughly 6 to 12 cycles. TCRdb re-derived calls from the 5' RACE reads in MiXCR, one entry per CDR3 protein. The sample lists roughly 1,100,000 distinct CDR3 sequences, approximately 25% occurring once. The same specimen was also included in a second study, on T cells of mothers and their children.

The sequencing input was blood. These receptors originate from a girl aged 2-10 years in good health.

This clonotype has more than one count but fewer than ten. The CDR3: CASTDGLAGGSGDTQYF. The CDR3 region has the DNA TGTGCCAGCACCGATGGACTAGCGGGAGGGAGCGGGGATACGCAGTATTTT. The J gene is TRBJ2-3, the V gene TRBV6-1, with 15 bases lining up with TRBD2. CDR1 and CDR2 from the germline V gene are MNHNS and SASEGT. After removal of 7 bases from V and 6 bases from J, the junction contained 11 bases not matched to a gene. The CDR3 is 17 residues long.

The chain recombines TRBV6-1 with TRBJ2-7, with 8 bases identical to TRBD1. V dropped 5 bases and J dropped 3; count of bases not matched to a gene: 3. CDR3 length equals 13 residues. Germline loops: CDR1 MNHNS, CDR2 SASEGT. DNA of the CDR3: TGTGCCAGCAGTCATGACAGGGGCTACGAGCAGTACTTC. Encoded protein: CASSHDRGYEQYF.

V usage is TRBV20-1 and J usage is TRBJ2-7; D is uncertain. The CDR3 loop spans 12 amino acids. Germline CDR1 and CDR2: DFQATT and SNEGSKA (reference sequence). Trimming removed 0 bases from V and 0 bases from J, with 3 bases in between. CDR3 nucleotides: TGCAGTGCTAGAGAACTCTCCTACGAGCAGTACTTC. Translation: CSARELSYEQYF.

The V gene is TRBV6-1, the J gene TRBJ2-1; 12 bases agree with TRBD1. The J call may be wrong; the DNA end is better matched by TRBJ2-5. Germline CDR1 is MNHNS and CDR2 is SASEGT. CDR3 length: 15 residues. The CDR3 bases are TGTGCCAGCAGTGATGGGACAGGGGGCGCAGAGACCCAGTACTTC. Translation gives CASSDGTGGAETQYF.

This clonotype was counted between two and nine times. This chain uses TRBV27 with TRBJ1-6, with D unresolved. The germline gives CDR1 MNHEY, CDR2 SMNVEV (reference sequence). V lost 8 bases and J lost 5, with 13 bases in between. The CDR3 has 14 residues. The CDR3 reads CASGQAWDNSPLHF. The DNA for the CDR3 is TGTGCCAGCGGGCAGGCCTGGGATAATTCACCCCTCCACTTT.

A few counts support this clonotype. CDR3 nucleotide sequence: TGTGCCAGCAGTGCCTCTAACACTGAAGCTTTCTTT. This translates into CASSASNTEAFF. The chain is built from TRBV25-1 and TRBJ1-1; no clear D gene. Germline V gene sequence: CDR1 MGHDK, CDR2 SYGVNS. V lost 4 bases and J 2 bases, leaving 5 bases between the germline ends. This CDR3 contains 12 residues. The full variable domain, rest sourced from reference TRBV25-1 and TRBJ1-1, is EADIYQTPRYLVIGTGKKITLECSQTMGHDKMYWYQQDPGMELHLIHYSYGVNSTEKGDLSSESTVSRIRTEHFPLTLESARPSHTSQYLCASSASNTEAFFGQGTRLTVV.

In this sample, this clonotype turned up a few times. In this CDR3 the conserved last residue, phenylalanine or tryptophan, is missing, so a read error is likely. The DNA is omitted, as the CDR3 cannot be located on it reliably, and the CDR3 follows TCRdb's listing. The gene calls are TRBV20-1 and TRBJ2-5; TRBD2, the table's D call, lacks a check against the DNA. From germline, CDR1 is DFQATT and CDR2 SNEGSKA (reference sequence). Inclusive of both ends, the CDR3 amounts to 13 amino acids. CDR3 amino acids: CSARGSPPSGVVV.

This clonotype came up a few times. The CDR3 DNA reads as TGTGCCAGCAGTTTAATGGGGGGTGCTGGAAACACCATATATTTT. Translated: CASSLMGGAGNTIYF. The chain links TRBV12-3 or TRBV12-4 to TRBJ1-3; TRBD1 is a possible D gene (5 bases). The CDR3 consists of 15 residues. Trimming cost V 2 bases and J 2 bases, with 10 bases left between them.

The rearrangement links TRBV6-2 or TRBV6-3 to TRBJ2-5, with a weak D call TRBD2 (5 bases). CDR1 is MNHEY and CDR2 is SVGEGT in the germline V gene. This CDR3 is 14 amino acids long. Trimming took off 4 bases at V and 0 bases at J, with 9 bases between the two ends. In nucleotides, the CDR3 is TGTGCCAGCAGTTCTGAGCGGTACCAAGAGACCCAGTACTTC. Translated, it gives CASSSERYQETQYF.

This clonotype was counted only a few times. The J gene is TRBJ2-4, the V gene TRBV20-1; 8 nucleotides agree with TRBD2. From germline, CDR1 is DFQATT and CDR2 SNEGSKA (reference sequence). V shed 5 bases, J shed 3 bases, and the junction held 6 bases outside the gene matches. The CDR3 is 14 amino acids. The CDR3 DNA reads TGCAGTGCTCCGGGGGGGCTTGACAAAAACATTCAGTACTTC. It codes for CSAPGGLDKNIQYF.

The chain uses TRBV18 and TRBJ2-1, with TRBD1 matching over 10 bases. The J call may be mistaken, given a closer DNA end match to TRBJ2-7. The CDR3 consists of 15 residues. Germline CDR1 KGHSH, CDR2 LQKENI. CDR3 DNA sequence: TGTGCCAGCTCACCGACAGGGGGCATCTCCTACGAGCAGTACTTC. Translation: CASSPTGGISYEQYF.

The CDR3 is CASSQASWGGWSYNEQFF. In DNA form, the CDR3 reads TGCGCCAGCAGCCAAGCGTCCTGGGGGGGCTGGTCCTACAATGAGCAGTTCTTC. The genes are TRBV4-3 and TRBJ2-1; maybe TRBD2 (7 bases). Trimming shortened V by 1 base and J by 1 base, and 17 bases separated the two germline ends. The length of the CDR3 is 18 residues. CDR1 is LGHNA and CDR2 is YSLEER in the germline V gene.

This clonotype has a handful of counts. CDR3 nucleotides: TGTGCCAGCAGCCAGTTCGTGGCGGGAGAGGTTGAGCAGTACTTC. Encoded protein: CASSQFVAGEVEQYF. V is TRBV4-2 and J is TRBJ2-7; 7 nucleotides agree with TRBD2. V lost 3 bases, J lost 7 bases, and 12 bases stayed unmatched. The CDR3 is 15 amino acids. Per the germline V gene, CDR1 is LGHNA and CDR2 is YNFKEQ.

V usage is TRBV29-1 and J usage is TRBJ2-5, with a possible D match to TRBD1 (5 bases). Germline lookup yields CDR1 SQVTM and CDR2 ANQGSEA. V lost 3 bases, J lost 2 bases, and 13 bases lay in between. The CDR3 totals 14 residues. Here the CDR3 DNA reads TGCAGCGTTGATCCGTTTAGACAGCAAGAGACCCAGTACTTC. Translated: CSVDPFRQQETQYF.

The V gene is TRBV12-3 or TRBV12-4, the J gene TRBJ1-2; a possible D gene is TRBD1 (6 bases). The ends were cut back, 3 bases at V and 4 bases at J, with 12 bases in the middle. The CDR3 totals 14 residues. The CDR3 here is CASSFGGTFYGYTF. As DNA, the CDR3 is TGTGCCAGCAGTTTTGGTGGGACATTCTATGGCTACACCTTC.

The chain uses TRBV6-5 and TRBJ1-4; D gene unclear. CDR3 length: 13 residues. Germline loops: CDR1 MNHEY, CDR2 SVGAGI. Trimming took 4 bases from V and 0 from J, leaving 3 bases between them. CDR3 sequence: CASSFATNEKLFF. CDR3 DNA: TGTGCCAGCAGTTTTGCAACTAATGAAAAACTGTTTTTT.

V is TRBV24-1 and J is TRBJ2-2; D uncertain. The CDR3 consists of 15 residues. Trimming took off 5 bases at V and 1 base at J, with 10 bases between the two ends. Germline V CDR1 and CDR2: KGHDR, SFDVKD. The CDR3 reads CATSALPVNTGELFF. DNA for the CDR3: TGTGCCACCAGTGCCCTTCCGGTGAACACCGGGGAGCTGTTTTTT.

The chain recombines TRBV20-1 with TRBJ2-1, with TRBD1 matching 7 bases. The length of the CDR3 is 14 residues. CDR1 and CDR2 (germline): DFQATT, SNEGSKA (reference sequence). V lost 5 bases to trimming and J lost 1 base; unmatched junction nucleotides: 5. For the CDR3, the DNA is TGCAGTGCTGCAGACAGGGTGTCCTACAATGAGCAGTTCTTC. This translates into CSAADRVSYNEQFF.

This rearrangement joins TRBV28 to TRBJ1-5; D unresolved. The J call could be wrong; TRBJ2-3 is a better fit for the DNA end. Germline V lookup: CDR1 MDHEN, CDR2 SYDVKM. The CDR3 length is 11 residues. DNA for the CDR3: TGTGCCAGCAGTTTAAGGCAGCCCCAGTATTTT. Translated: CASSLRQPQYF.

The chain has TRBV6-5 and TRBJ1-1; D is possibly TRBD1 (5 bases). This CDR3 spans 14 amino acids. The germline V and J ends were trimmed by 2 bases and 4 bases, with 11 bases remaining between them. CDR1 and CDR2 from the germline V gene are MNHEY and SVGAGI. As DNA, the CDR3 is TGTGCCAGCAGTTACGGTTCCGGGGGCACTGAAGCTTTCTTT. It translates to CASSYGSGGTEAFF.